The present TCR beta chain was sequenced within a study of post-analysis software for immune sequencing data. On the study more broadly: Several disease courses (relapsing-remitting, secondary progressive and progressive-relapsing) of multiple sclerosis were included. Study-wide points: TRBV5-6, TRBV5-1 and TRBV20-1 were among several TRBV segments more frequent in patients than controls.

The authors incorporated unique molecular identifiers into the TCR beta cDNA libraries. Each batch of 1 to 10 million T cells produced around 460,000 cDNA molecules. MiXCR, run by TCRdb on the PCR reads, gives a single entry per CDR3 protein. The table lists about half a million distinct CDR3 sequences, over 35% of them singletons, with 12% in the top ten. For this clonotype: Antigen: not known.

Germline V lookup: CDR1 DFQATT, CDR2 SNEGSKA (reference sequence). The CDR3 length is 17 residues. Trimming removed 0 bases from V and 5 bases from J; junction bases left unmatched: 8. The sequenced sample was blood. The TCR comes from a girl aged 10 to 17 with multiple sclerosis. This chain links TRBV20-1 with TRBJ2-7, with 15 bases aligning to TRBD2. The CDR3 DNA sequence: TGCAGTGCTAGAGATCCTGGACTAGCGGGAGGGATTAACGAGCAGTACTTC. This codes for CSARDPGLAGGINEQYF.